Presented here are 11 T cell receptor beta chains from one specimen sequenced in a study of T cell responses to AZD1222 COVID-19 vaccine. Assay: immunoSEQ multiplex PCR; the TCRdb copy retains only in-frame clones and omits some. In the table there are some 110,000 clones, less than 95% of which are singletons. The material sequenced was peripheral blood, taken 28 days after the second AZD1222 dose. The receptors were sampled from an adult who received the AZD1222 COVID-19 vaccine.

V gene TRBV11-2 combines with J gene TRBJ2-1; maybe TRBD2 (6 bases). The CDR3 loop spans 17 amino acids. Trimming shortened V by 0 bases and J by 4 bases, and 16 bases separated the two germline ends. Germline lookup yields CDR1 SGHAT and CDR2 FQNNGV. This chain's CDR3 is CASSLEPGRGEYNEQFF. The CDR3 DNA sequence: TGTGCCAGCAGCTTAGAACCCGGGCGGGGAGAATACAATGAGCAGTTCTTC.

The chain joins TRBV3-1 (or the pseudogene TRBV3-2) to TRBJ2-5, with TRBD2 matching over 7 bases. Losses at the gene ends were 3 bases for V and 2 bases for J; bases not matched to a gene: 0. Germline V gene lookup returns CDR1 LGHDT and CDR2 YNNKEL (reference sequence). This CDR3 region has 13 residues. This CDR3 reads CASSQGGQETQYF. The CDR3 nucleotides read TGTGCCAGCAGCCAGGGGGGGCAAGAGACCCAGTACTTC.

The genes are TRBV27 and TRBJ1-1; TRBD1 might be the D (6 bases). Trimming removed 2 bases at V and 0 bases at J, with 19 bases between. This CDR3 contains 18 residues. CDR1 and CDR2 (germline): MNHEY, SMNVEV (reference sequence). This CDR3 reads CASSLQWTERAMNTEAFF. The CDR3 DNA is TGTGCCAGCAGTTTACAGTGGACAGAGAGGGCCATGAACACTGAAGCTTTCTTT.

J is TRBJ1-1 and V is TRBV6-2 or TRBV6-3; D gene uncertain. Germline-derived CDR1 and CDR2 are MNHEY and SVGEGT. The V gene lost 6 bases and the J gene lost 4 bases, with 15 bases spanning the gap. The CDR3 has 14 amino acids. Written as DNA, the CDR3 is TGTGCCAGCAGGTACCTGGGGTGGGCCACTGAAGCTTTCTTT. As protein: CASRYLGWATEAFF.

The chain is built from TRBV19 and TRBJ2-7; D perhaps matches TRBD1 (5 bases). Germline V gene sequence: CDR1 LNHDA, CDR2 SQIVND (reference sequence). V was clipped by 6 bases and J by 3 bases, with 9 bases between them. The CDR3 has 12 residues. The CDR3 region is CASSPQGYEQYF. In nucleotides, the CDR3 is TGTGCCAGTAGCCCCCAGGGCTACGAGCAGTACTTC.

The chain links TRBV30 to TRBJ2-7, with a possible D match to TRBD2 (5 bases). This CDR3 region has 12 residues. Between the trimmed V and J ends, which lost 1 base and 6 bases, there was a span of 10 bases. CDR1 and CDR2 (germline): GTSNPN, SVGIG (reference sequence). CDR3 sequence (DNA): TGTGCCTGGAGTGCACTAGTTCCCGAGCAGTACTTC. Translation gives CAWSALVPEQYF.

The chain recombines TRBV27 with TRBJ2-5; D is undetermined. The CDR3 is 13 residues long. Germline-derived CDR1 and CDR2 are MNHEY and SMNVEV (reference sequence). V was clipped by 2 bases and J by 0 bases, with 4 bases between them. The CDR3 is CASSLMYQETQYF. The CDR3 coding sequence is TGTGCCAGCAGTTTAATGTACCAAGAGACCCAGTACTTC.

The chain carries TRBV29-1 and TRBJ2-7, with D perhaps TRBD2 (5 bases). The germline CDR1 and CDR2 sequences are SQVTM and ANQGSEA. V was shortened by 5 bases and J by 1 base, with 12 bases between the two germline ends. This CDR3 is built from 13 residues. This CDR3 is CSVSRGGSYEQYF. The CDR3, as DNA: TGCAGCGTTTCACGAGGAGGTTCCTACGAGCAGTACTTC.

The chain is built from TRBV6-1 and TRBJ1-1; TRBD1 matches 10 bases. CDR1 is MNHNS and CDR2 is SASEGT in the germline V gene. Trimming cost V 3 bases and J 3 bases; bases outside gene matches: 7. The CDR3 runs 16 residues. CDR3 in amino acids: CASSDLDRGRDTEAFF. In DNA, the CDR3 is TGTGCCAGCAGTGACCTTGACAGGGGGCGAGACACTGAAGCTTTCTTT.

The chain recombines TRBV9 with TRBJ2-1, with D possibly being TRBD1 or TRBD2 (5 bases each). The V gene's germline CDR1 is SGDLS and CDR2 YYNGEE. With 3 bases removed from V and 10 bases from J, the gap between germline ends came to 8 bases. The length of the CDR3 is 11 residues. DNA of the CDR3: TGTGCCAGCAGCGCCCGGGACGAGCAGTTCTTC. It encodes CASSARDEQFF.

The chain couples TRBV6-4 to TRBJ1-2; D unresolved. With 6 bases removed from V and 1 base from J, the gap between germline ends came to 15 bases. This CDR3 has 15 amino acids. Germline loops: CDR1 MRHNA, CDR2 SNTAGT. In DNA, the CDR3 is TGTGCCAGCAGGAGACAAACCGGAGATAACTATGGCTACACCTTC. Protein product: CASRRQTGDNYGYTF.